This TCR beta chain was profiled in a study of brain metastases from non-small cell lung cancer. Assay: immunoSEQ multiplex PCR; the TCRdb copy retains only in-frame clones and omits some. This sample has 4,000 or so clones, with 80% to 90% found just once. About this clone itself: Its matching antigen is unknown.

General study results and limits: Expanded T-cell clones appeared in approximately 64% of brain metastases over primaries. Fewer infiltrating T cells were found in brain metastases than primaries. Paired brain metastases and primary tumors largely shared TCR repertoires.

The CDR3 is 15 amino acids. Germline V gene data show CDR1 as SGHRS and CDR2 as YFSETQ. The V segment lost 2 bases and the J segment 5 bases; nucleotides outside the gene matches: 7. The sequence came from a donor over 35 with non-small cell lung cancer. The gene calls are TRBV5-1 and TRBJ2-5; 9 nucleotides line up with TRBD1. The sequenced sample was primary lung tumor tissue. The CDR3 DNA sequence: TGCGCCAGCAGCTTTTCACAGGGGGCACGGGAGACCCAGTACTTC. Amino acids: CASSFSQGARETQYF.